A single count supports the clone carrying this TCR beta chain. The data belong to a study of T cells in pancreatic ductal adenocarcinoma. The protocol was immunoSEQ multiplex PCR, while the TCRdb copy is restricted to in-frame clones and leaves out a portion. The data contain about 9,000 clones, nearly 90% of them seen just once; the ten biggest clones take up roughly 3.2%. CDR3 length: 15 residues. Germline V gives CDR1 SGHKS, CDR2 YYEKEE (reference sequence). The ends were cut back, 0 bases at V and 1 base at J, with 8 bases in the middle. Surgery without prior neoadjuvant therapy was the treatment of the selected pancreatic ductal adenocarcinoma patients.

Input material: PBMCs. The chain combines TRBV5-5 with TRBJ1-5; a possible D gene is TRBD1 (5 bases). The TCR sequence derives from a human donor with pancreatic ductal adenocarcinoma. CDR3 in DNA: TGTGCCAGCAGCTTGGGAGGACAAAGCAATCAGCCCCAGCATTTT. Protein: CASSLGGQSNQPQHF.